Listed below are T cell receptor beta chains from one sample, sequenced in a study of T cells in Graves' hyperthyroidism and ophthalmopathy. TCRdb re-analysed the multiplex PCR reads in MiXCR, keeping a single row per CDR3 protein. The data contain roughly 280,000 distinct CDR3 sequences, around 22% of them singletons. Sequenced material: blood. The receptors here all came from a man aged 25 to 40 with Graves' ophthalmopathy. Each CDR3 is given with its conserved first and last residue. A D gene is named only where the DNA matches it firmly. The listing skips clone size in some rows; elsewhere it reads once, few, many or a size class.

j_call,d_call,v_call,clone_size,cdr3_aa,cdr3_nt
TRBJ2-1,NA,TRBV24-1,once,CATSLSSYNEQFF,TGTGCCACCAGCCTAAGCTCCTACAATGAGCAGTTCTTC
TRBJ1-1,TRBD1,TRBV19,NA,CASIRGDSTTTEAFF,TGTGCCAGTATCCGAGGGGACAGCACCACCACTGAAGCTTTCTTT
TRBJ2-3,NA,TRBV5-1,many,CASSLDTATDTQYF,TGCGCCAGCAGCTTGGACACAGCCACAGATACGCAGTATTTT
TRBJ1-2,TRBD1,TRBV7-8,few,CASSFSPGGGYGYTF,TGTGCCAGCAGCTTTAGTCCAGGGGGAGGCTATGGCTACACCTTC
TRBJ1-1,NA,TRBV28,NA,CASRDVEAFF,TGTGCCAGCAGGGACGTAGAAGCTTTCTTT
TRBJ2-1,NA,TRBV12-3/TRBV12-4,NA,CASSLNRNEQFF,TGTGCCAGCAGCCTTAACCGCAATGAGCAGTTCTTC
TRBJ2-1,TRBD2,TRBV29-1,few,CSVVGWSGGNEQFF,TGCAGCGTTGTGGGATGGAGCGGGGGCAATGAGCAGTTCTTC
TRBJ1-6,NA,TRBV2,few,CASTAGGGGNSPLHF,TGTGCCAGCACGGCGGGGGGGGGGGGGAATTCACCCCTCCACTTT
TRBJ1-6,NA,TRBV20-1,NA,CSARDQRGPNSPLHF,TGCAGTGCTAGAGATCAGAGGGGCCCTAATTCACCCCTCCACTTT
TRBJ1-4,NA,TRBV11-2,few,CASSGDRRNEKLFF,TGTGCCAGCAGCGGCGACAGAAGGAATGAAAAACTGTTTTTT
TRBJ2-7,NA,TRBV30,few,CAWGAAGGYEQYF,TGTGCCTGGGGGGCGGCAGGAGGCTACGAGCAGTACTTC
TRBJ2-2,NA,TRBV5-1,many,CASSPRDTGELFF,TGCGCCAGCAGCCCCAGGGACACCGGGGAGCTGTTTTTT
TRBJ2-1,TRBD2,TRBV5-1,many,CASSAWTSGRANEQFF,TGCGCCAGCAGCGCGTGGACTAGCGGGAGGGCCAATGAGCAGTTCTTC
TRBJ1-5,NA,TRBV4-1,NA,CASSQYRDGDQPQHF,TGCGCCAGCAGCCAATACCGGGACGGTGATCAGCCCCAGCATTTT
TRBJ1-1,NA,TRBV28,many,CASKGPAGMNTEAFF,TGTGCCAGCAAAGGCCCTGCCGGGATGAACACTGAAGCTTTCTTT
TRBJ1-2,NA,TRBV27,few,CASSREFGGYGYTF,TGTGCCAGCAGCAGGGAGTTTGGAGGTTATGGCTACACCTTC
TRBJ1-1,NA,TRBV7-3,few,CASSLNYLPNTEAFF,TGTGCCAGCAGCTTAAATTATCTGCCGAACACTGAAGCTTTCTTT
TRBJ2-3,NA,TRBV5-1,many,CASSLFGRGNTDTQYF,TGCGCCAGCAGCTTGTTCGGTCGCGGAAACACAGATACGCAGTATTTT
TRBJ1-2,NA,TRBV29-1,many,CSVEDSLNYGYTF,TGCAGCGTTGAAGATTCCCTGAACTATGGCTACACCTTC
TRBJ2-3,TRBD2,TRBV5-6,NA,CASSSLAGPLGDTQYF,TGTGCCAGCAGCTCGCTAGCGGGCCCTCTAGGAGATACGCAGTATTTT
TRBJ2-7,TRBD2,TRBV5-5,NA,CASSLAGGLAESYEQYF,TGTGCCAGCAGCTTGGCGGGTGGACTAGCGGAGAGCTACGAGCAGTACTTC
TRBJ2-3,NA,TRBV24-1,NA,CATSDPGGDSTDTQYF,TGTGCCACCAGTGACCCAGGGGGGGATAGCACAGATACGCAGTATTTT
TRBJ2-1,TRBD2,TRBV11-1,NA,CASSTLAGGPFYNEQFF,TGCGCCAGCAGCACACTAGCGGGAGGGCCTTTTTACAATGAGCAGTTCTTC
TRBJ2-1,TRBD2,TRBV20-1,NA,CSARVIAGHNEQFF,TGCAGTGCTAGAGTTATAGCGGGGCACAATGAGCAGTTCTTC
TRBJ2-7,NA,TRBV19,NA,CASRVRGDYEQYF,TGTGCCAGTAGGGTCAGGGGGGACTACGAGCAGTACTTC
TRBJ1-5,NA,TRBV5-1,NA,CASSLAPQGGNQPQHF,TGCGCCAGCAGCTTGGCCCCACAGGGTGGCAATCAGCCCCAGCATTTT
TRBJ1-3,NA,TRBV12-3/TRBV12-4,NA,CASSLDRYSGNTIYF,TGTGCCAGCAGTTTGGACCGGTACTCTGGAAACACCATATATTTT
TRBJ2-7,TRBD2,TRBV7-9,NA,CASNLAGVYEQYF,TGTGCCAGCAACCTAGCGGGAGTGTACGAGCAGTACTTC
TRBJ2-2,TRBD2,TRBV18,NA,CASSTRAGLNTGELFF,TGTGCCAGCTCAACGCGAGCGGGGCTAAACACCGGGGAGCTGTTTTTT
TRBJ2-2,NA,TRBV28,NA,CASSFGGPGELFF,TGTGCCAGCAGTTTCGGGGGGCCCGGGGAGCTGTTTTTT
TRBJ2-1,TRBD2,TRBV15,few,CATSSPRLAAYNEQFF,TGTGCCACCAGCAGCCCACGGCTAGCGGCCTACAATGAGCAGTTCTTC
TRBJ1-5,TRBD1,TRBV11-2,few,CASSLETRTGGGNQPQHF,TGTGCCAGCAGCTTAGAAACCCGGACAGGAGGAGGCAATCAGCCCCAGCATTTT
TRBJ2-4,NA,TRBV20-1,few,CSASLRDTVQYF,TGCAGTGCTTCCCTCCGGGACACCGTACAGTACTTC
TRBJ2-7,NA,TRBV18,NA,CASSPPLAYEQYF,TGTGCCAGCTCACCACCGTTGGCCTACGAGCAGTACTTC
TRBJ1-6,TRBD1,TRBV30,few,CAWKQGAGSPLHF,TGTGCCTGGAAACAGGGGGCCGGTTCACCCCTCCACTTT
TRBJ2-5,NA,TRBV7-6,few,CASSQRPTQETQYF,TGTGCCAGCAGTCAACGACCGACCCAAGAGACCCAGTACTTC
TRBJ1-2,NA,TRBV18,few,CASSPTPRGEVGYTF,TGTGCCAGCTCACCTACCCCCAGGGGCGAGGTTGGCTACACCTTC
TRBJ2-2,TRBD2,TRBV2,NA,CASNELAGGWNAGELFF,TGTGCCAGCAACGAACTAGCGGGAGGATGGAACGCCGGGGAGCTGTTTTTT
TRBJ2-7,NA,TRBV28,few,CASSEVRGSYEQYF,TGTGCCAGCAGTGAAGTGAGGGGGAGCTACGAGCAGTACTTC
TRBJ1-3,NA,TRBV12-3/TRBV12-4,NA,CASGNPLSSGNTVYF,TGTGCCAGCGGGAATCCTCTGAGCTCTGGAAACACCGTATATTTT
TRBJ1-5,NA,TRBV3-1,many,CASSPRDPRQPQHF,TGTGCCAGCAGCCCCCGGGACCCGCGGCAGCCCCAGCATTTT